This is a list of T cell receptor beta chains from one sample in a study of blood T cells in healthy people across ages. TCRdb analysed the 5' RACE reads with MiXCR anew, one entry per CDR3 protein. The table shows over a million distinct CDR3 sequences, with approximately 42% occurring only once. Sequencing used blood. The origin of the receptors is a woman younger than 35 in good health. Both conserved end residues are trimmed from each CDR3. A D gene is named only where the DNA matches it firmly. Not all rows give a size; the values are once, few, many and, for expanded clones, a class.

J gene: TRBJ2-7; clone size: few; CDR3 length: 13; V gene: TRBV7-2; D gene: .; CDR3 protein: ASSLGSATTYEQY
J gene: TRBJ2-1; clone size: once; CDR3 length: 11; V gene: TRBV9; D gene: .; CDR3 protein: ASSDGPADEQF
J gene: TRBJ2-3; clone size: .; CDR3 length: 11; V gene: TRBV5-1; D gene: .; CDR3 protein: ASSLSAKDTQY
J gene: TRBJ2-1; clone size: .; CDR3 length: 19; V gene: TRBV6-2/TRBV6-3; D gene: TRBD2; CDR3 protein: ASSYLKASGGLLAYYNEQF
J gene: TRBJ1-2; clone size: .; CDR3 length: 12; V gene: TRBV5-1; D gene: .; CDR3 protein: ASSLDSPNYGYT
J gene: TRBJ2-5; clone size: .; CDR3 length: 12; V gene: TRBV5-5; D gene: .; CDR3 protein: ASRMARGSNEQY
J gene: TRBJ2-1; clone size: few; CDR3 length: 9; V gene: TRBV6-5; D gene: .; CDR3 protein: ASRTVGEQF
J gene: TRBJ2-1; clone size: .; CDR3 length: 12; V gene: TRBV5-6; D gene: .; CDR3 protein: ASSFPVGHNEQF
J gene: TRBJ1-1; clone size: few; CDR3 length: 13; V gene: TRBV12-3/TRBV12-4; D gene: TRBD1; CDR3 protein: ASSQASTGTNEAF
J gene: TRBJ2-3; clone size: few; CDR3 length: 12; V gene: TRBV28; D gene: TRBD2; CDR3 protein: ASSEGLAEDTQY
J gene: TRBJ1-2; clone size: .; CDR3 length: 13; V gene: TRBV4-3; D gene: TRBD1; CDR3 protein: ASSHPGQGAWGYT
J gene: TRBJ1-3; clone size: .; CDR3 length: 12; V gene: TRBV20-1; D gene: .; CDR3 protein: SVTPRGAGNTIY
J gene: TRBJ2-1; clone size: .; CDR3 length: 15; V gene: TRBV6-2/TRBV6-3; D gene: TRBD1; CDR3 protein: ASSYSIDRGIRNEQF
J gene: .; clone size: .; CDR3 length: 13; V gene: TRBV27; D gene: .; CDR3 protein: TSSQRGGRSYEQY